This T cell receptor beta chain was sequenced during a study of T cell repertoires in cytomegalovirus infection. Germline V gives CDR1 MDHEN, CDR2 SYDVKM. This CDR3 has 14 amino acids. V lost 7 bases to trimming and J lost 5 bases; unmatched junction nucleotides: 9. This clonotype appeared a few times. What it recognizes is unknown. TCRdb reprocessed the reads with MiXCR, giving one entry per CDR3 protein. The sample has about 500,000 distinct CDR3 sequences; roughly a third are singletons. Study outcomes and limitations: Across the ex vivo response, the dominant clonotypes were HLA-C-restricted CMV-specific TCR beta clonotypes.

This chain joins TRBV28 and TRBJ1-1; 8 nucleotides align to TRBD1. This sequence originates from a human donor in good health (CMV status not recorded). Some clones in this sample may be carry-over from other donors' samples. The specimen was cultured PBMCs, collected from culture after CMV antigen stimulation. CDR3 residues: CASTTTGDWTEAFF. The CDR3 nucleotides are TGTGCCAGCACCACGACAGGGGATTGGACTGAAGCTTTCTTT.